This is a list of T cell receptor beta chains from one sample in a study of Tregs in tolerant kidney transplant recipients. Only in-frame clones appear in the TCRdb table, and some are missing; sequencing was by immunoSEQ multiplex PCR. This sample yields about 110,000 clones, of which nearly 90% are seen a single time; just under 0.35% belongs to the top ten. The input for sequencing was CD4+ T cells from blood, taken before the transplant. The receptors shown here come from a human donor who received a combined kidney and bone marrow transplant. Both conserved end residues are part of each CDR3. D genes are given only for firm matches. A row's size may be missing; if present it is once, few, many or a size class.

V	D	size	J	CDR3	DNA
TRBV27	TRBD2	NA	TRBJ2-1	CASSSSGVGSYNEQFF	TGTGCCAGCAGCTCTAGCGGGGTGGGCTCCTACAATGAGCAGTTCTTC
TRBV7-9	TRBD1	NA	TRBJ1-3	CASGQGETGNTIYF	TGTGCCAGCGGACAGGGGGAAACTGGAAACACCATATATTTT
TRBV30	NA	NA	TRBJ2-1	CAHRPKRPYSSYNEQFF	TGTGCCCACCGCCCCAAGCGGCCTTATAGCTCCTACAATGAGCAGTTCTTC
TRBV19	NA	NA	TRBJ2-7	CASSKQDSSYEQYF	TGTGCCAGTAGTAAACAGGACAGCTCCTACGAGCAGTACTTC
TRBV27	NA	NA	TRBJ2-1	CASSLRWGLPYNEQFF	TGTGCCAGCAGTTTAAGGTGGGGACTTCCGTACAATGAGCAGTTCTTC
TRBV9	TRBD2	NA	TRBJ2-3	CASSVVGTSGGPGRNTQYF	TGTGCCAGCAGCGTAGTAGGGACTAGCGGGGGGCCAGGGAGGAATACGCAGTATTTT
TRBV11-3	NA	NA	TRBJ2-1	CASSHRTPNTYNEQFF	TGTGCCAGCAGCCATCGGACTCCAAATACCTACAATGAGCAGTTCTTC
TRBV7-2	TRBD1	NA	TRBJ1-2	CASSFGQGAGGYTF	TGTGCCAGCAGCTTCGGACAGGGGGCGGGAGGCTACACCTTC
TRBV6-1	TRBD1	NA	TRBJ1-1	CASTPETGGRTEAFF	TGTGCCAGCACTCCCGAGACAGGGGGAAGGACTGAAGCTTTCTTT
TRBV5-1	NA	NA	TRBJ1-1	CASTGAGGMNTEAFF	TGCGCCAGCACTGGCGCGGGGGGGATGAACACTGAAGCTTTCTTT
TRBV19	NA	NA	TRBJ2-1	CASSTSVGHNEQFF	TGTGCCAGTAGTACTAGCGTTGGCCACAATGAGCAGTTCTTC
TRBV29-1	NA	once	TRBJ2-1	CSVDRGSSYNEQFF	TGCAGCGTTGATCGGGGGAGCTCCTACAATGAGCAGTTCTTC
TRBV12-5	NA	NA	TRBJ2-2	CASKTGLQGTGELFF	TGTGCTAGCAAAACAGGGTTACAGGGAACCGGGGAGCTGTTTTTT
TRBV6-1	NA	NA	TRBJ1-3	CVVGAGVPGNTIYF	TGTGTAGTGGGAGCAGGGGTCCCTGGAAACACCATATATTTT
TRBV20-1	NA	NA	TRBJ1-1	CSARDGSAFF	TGCAGTGCTAGAGATGGCTCGGCTTTCTTT
TRBV7-2	NA	NA	TRBJ1-3	CASSSSGPGNTIYF	TGTGCCAGCAGCTCCTCAGGGCCTGGAAACACCATATATTTT
TRBV4-3	NA	few	TRBJ2-3	CASSQLSSTDTQYF	TGCGCCAGCAGCCAACTCTCCAGCACAGATACGCAGTATTTT
TRBV9	NA	NA	TRBJ2-2	CASSVAVEILTGELFF	TGTGCCAGCAGCGTAGCTGTAGAGATACTCACCGGGGAGCTGTTTTTT
TRBV6-5	NA	NA	TRBJ2-1	CASSLRSYNEQFF	TGTGCCAGCAGTTTGAGGTCCTACAATGAGCAGTTCTTC
TRBV27	NA	NA	TRBJ2-7	CASSNQGLVSYEQYF	TGTGCCAGCAGTAATCAGGGGCTGGTTTCCTACGAGCAGTACTTC
TRBV2	TRBD2	NA	TRBJ2-5	CASRGTRDQETQYF	TGTGCCAGCAGGGGGACTAGAGACCAAGAGACCCAGTACTTC
TRBV25-1	NA	NA	TRBJ1-1	CASSERGWGMNTEAFF	TGTGCCAGCAGTGAGCGGGGATGGGGGATGAACACTGAAGCTTTCTTT
TRBV25-1	NA	NA	TRBJ2-5	CASRDGGQETQYF	TGTGCCAGCAGAGACGGAGGCCAAGAGACCCAGTACTTC
TRBV5-4	TRBD1	NA	TRBJ2-7	CASSLARDSLYEQYF	TGTGCCAGCAGCTTGGCCCGGGACAGCCTCTACGAGCAGTACTTC
TRBV6-5	TRBD1	NA	TRBJ1-2	CASSPGQGSYYGYTF	TGTGCCAGCAGTCCAGGACAGGGGTCTTACTATGGCTACACCTTC
TRBV9	NA	NA	TRBJ2-1	CASSPPGRLNNEQFF	TGTGCCAGCAGCCCCCCAGGCAGGCTCAACAATGAGCAGTTCTTC
TRBV2	TRBD1	NA	TRBJ1-2	CASSAAGTGAYGYTF	TGTGCCAGCAGTGCCGCCGGGACAGGGGCCTATGGCTACACCTTC
TRBV19	NA	once	TRBJ2-7	CASSPRPGLPSGNEQYF	TGTGCCAGTAGCCCGCGCCCAGGACTCCCATCTGGGAACGAGCAGTACTTC
TRBV5-6	TRBD2	NA	TRBJ2-7	CASSPGLAGYEQYF	TGTGCCAGCAGCCCGGGACTAGCGGGCTACGAGCAGTACTTC
TRBV4-1	NA	NA	TRBJ2-1	CASSWDSLGYNEQFF	TGCGCCAGCAGCTGGGACTCGCTCGGGTACAATGAGCAGTTCTTC
TRBV19	TRBD2	NA	TRBJ2-3	CASAPGLAGTDTQYF	TGTGCCAGTGCACCGGGACTAGCGGGCACAGATACGCAGTATTTT
TRBV19	NA	NA	TRBJ1-5	CASSSPPPTDSNQPQHF	TGTGCCAGTAGTTCCCCACCCCCCACAGATAGCAATCAGCCCCAGCATTTT
TRBV4-3	TRBD1	once	TRBJ2-4	CASSQTRTGGLLKSKNIQYF	TGCGCCAGCAGCCAAACCCGGACAGGGGGCCTTCTTAAGTCCAAAAACATTCAGTACTTC
TRBV19	NA	NA	TRBJ1-4	CASSIGGSPGNEKLFF	TGTGCCAGTAGTATTGGAGGCTCACCGGGTAATGAAAAACTGTTTTTT
TRBV14	NA	NA	TRBJ2-7	CASSLDSSYEQYF	TGTGCCAGCAGCCTAGACAGTTCCTACGAGCAGTACTTC
TRBV28	TRBD1	NA	TRBJ2-7	CASSSGTGGEQYF	TGTGCCAGCAGTTCCGGGACAGGGGGCGAGCAGTACTTC
TRBV20-1	NA	NA	TRBJ1-2	CSAALLPGYTF	TGCAGTGCTGCGCTGCTGCCTGGCTACACCTTC
TRBV2	NA	NA	TRBJ2-1	CASSVSSSYNEQFF	TGTGCCAGCAGTGTTTCGAGTTCGTACAATGAGCAGTTCTTC
TRBV18	NA	NA	TRBJ2-1	CASSPRSGEYNEQFF	TGTGCCAGCTCACCAAGGAGCGGAGAGTACAATGAGCAGTTCTTC
TRBV5-1	NA	NA	TRBJ2-1	CASSLQPVNEQFF	TGCGCCAGCAGCTTACAGCCCGTCAATGAGCAGTTCTTC
TRBV9	TRBD1	NA	TRBJ1-2	CASSVGQPRLEGYTF	TGTGCCAGCAGCGTGGGACAGCCCCGTTTAGAGGGCTACACCTTC
TRBV18	TRBD2	NA	TRBJ2-7	CASSPQPSGGIYEQYF	TGTGCCAGCTCACCACAACCTAGCGGGGGCATCTACGAGCAGTACTTC
TRBV7-9	NA	NA	TRBJ2-7	CASSLGQQTYEQYF	TGTGCCAGCAGCTTAGGACAGCAAACCTACGAGCAGTACTTC
TRBV28	NA	NA	TRBJ2-7	CASRFFAKSSYEQYF	TGTGCCAGCAGATTCTTTGCAAAGAGCTCCTACGAGCAGTACTTC